This T cell receptor (beta chain) appears in the sequencing data of a study of T cell responses to AZD1222 COVID-19 vaccine. Findings and limits, study-wide: A rise in Spike-specific TCR breadth and depth followed two AZD1222 doses.

CDR1 and CDR2 (germline): SNHLY, FYNNEI. Trimming removed 4 bases from V and 7 bases from J; junction bases left unmatched: 12. The CDR3 length is 17 residues. Method: immunoSEQ multiplex PCR; TCRdb's copy keeps in-frame clones and lacks some. The sample includes over 80,000 clones, roughly nine tenths of them seen just once. Turning to this clone: Its cognate antigen is unknown.

This chain uses TRBV2 with TRBJ2-1; 11 bases match TRBD2. This sequence originates from an adult in good health. Material: peripheral blood, obtained on day 0 of AZD1222 vaccination. Here the CDR3 reads CASSGARLAGRGNEQFF. CDR3 nucleotide sequence: TGTGCCAGCAGTGGGGCGAGACTAGCGGGGAGGGGAAATGAGCAGTTCTTC.